This T cell receptor beta chain was observed in a study of shared clonotypes between healthy human individuals. V dropped 6 bases and J dropped 2 bases, with 16 bases sitting between them. The germline gives CDR1 MNHEY, CDR2 SMNVEV (reference sequence). The CDR3 contains 16 residues. Terminally differentiated effector memory CD45RA+ cells were excluded from the naive CD8 cells, which were CD45RO-negative and positively selected for CCR7. The study drew all its donors from Caucasian adults living in Nashville, Tennessee. Comments on this clone: What it recognizes is unknown.

Only in-frame clones appear in the TCRdb table, and some are missing; sequencing was by immunoSEQ multiplex PCR. The sample has about 750,000 clones, around 92% seen once. Study-wide results and caveats: Donor clonotype sharing was expected to depend on sequencing depth.

Source material: naive CD8+ T cells sorted from blood. The rearrangement uses TRBV27 and TRBJ1-4, with D tentatively TRBD1 (6 bases). The origin of this receptor is a man aged 30 to 45 in good health. CDR3: CASRPKGERTNEKLFF. For the CDR3, the DNA is TGTGCCAGCAGGCCCAAGGGGGAGCGGACTAATGAAAAACTGTTTTTT.